This T cell receptor beta chain was retrieved from a study of shared clonotypes between healthy human individuals. Assay used: immunoSEQ multiplex PCR; TCRdb lists only in-frame clones, some missing. Among over a million clones listed, around 97% were seen once. Germline values: CDR1 MNHEY, CDR2 SVGAGI. V lost 0 bases to trimming and J lost 4 bases, with 9 bases between them. The CDR3 extends over 14 amino acids. The TCR comes from a man aged 25 to 45 in good health. This rearrangement joins TRBV6-5 to TRBJ2-5; D gene uncertain. Sequenced input: naive CD4+ T cells sorted from blood. Subset specified: CD45RA+ positively selected. The CDR3: CASSYSLLGETQYF. The CDR3 DNA sequence: TGTGCCAGCAGTTACTCATTGTTGGGAGAGACCCAGTACTTC.